This TCR beta chain appears in the sequencing data of a study of blood T cell repertoires in COVID-19. Overall study context: Italy, Spain and the United States were the sources of the convalescent and acute COVID-19 samples. In each case, the material was cDNA or gDNA derived from T cells, B-cell-depleted T cells, or PBMCs.

With 0 bases clipped from V and 2 bases from J, the junction kept 3 bases outside the gene matches. CDR3 length: 15 residues. Germline CDR1 and CDR2: LGHNA and YNFKEQ. As processed by the authors: Amplification of reference gene primers provided the estimated nucleated cell counts. This table comes from immunoSEQ multiplex PCR, and its TCRdb copy is limited to in-frame clones, with some not included. The V and J calls and clone size were taken over from that table, and D and trimming were inferred from the DNA. The sample includes some 65,000 clones, 70% to 85% of them seen just once. Sequencing used peripheral blood. J is TRBJ2-7 and V is TRBV4-2; 8 nucleotides match TRBD1. The receptor was isolated from a woman between 70 and 85 years old with acute or convalescent COVID-19. DNA of the CDR3: TGTGCCAGCAGCCAAGAGGGACAGGAGACCTACGAGCAGTACTTC. It yields the protein CASSQEGQETYEQYF.